The 6 T cell receptor beta chains listed next were all sequenced from one sample in a study of OX40 agonist ivuxolimab in advanced cancers. The library was made by the immunoSEQ multiplex PCR assay. TCRdb provides this immuneACCESS table in a form limited to in-frame rearrangements. Some clones are lacking; in checked studies, under half of them reflect an unresolved V gene, and why the rest are absent is not known. This sample is represented by approximately 72,000 clones; around nine tenths of them were singletons. The top ten hold about 0.9% of the sample. The source material was CD4+ or CD8+ T cells sorted from blood, sampled in a trial of the OX40 agonist ivuxolimab. All receptors derive from an adult with an advanced solid tumor such as melanoma, head and neck, liver or kidney cancer.

The chain uses TRBV9 and TRBJ2-1, with D maybe TRBD2 (7 bases). CDR3 length: 14 residues. V shed 4 bases and J shed 9 bases, with 17 bases lying between them. Germline V gene lookup returns CDR1 SGDLS and CDR2 YYNGEE. DNA for the CDR3: TGTGCCAGCAGCAACGAGGGGGAGGGTTTTGAGCAGTTCTTC. This gives the protein CASSNEGEGFEQFF.

The J gene is TRBJ1-2, the V gene TRBV28; 10 bases fit TRBD1. Germline CDR1 MDHEN, CDR2 SYDVKM. This CDR3 is 15 amino acids long. V was pared by 6 bases and J by 3 bases, with 7 bases of the junction left unmatched. CDR3 loop: CASSFTTGGHYGYTF. The CDR3 DNA is TGTGCCAGCAGCTTTACGACAGGGGGCCACTATGGCTACACCTTC.

The chain recombines TRBV5-1 with TRBJ1-2, with D unclear. V was clipped by 0 bases and J by 6 bases, with 6 bases between them. The germline CDR1 and CDR2 sequences are SGHRS and YFSETQ. This CDR3 is 12 amino acids long. CDR3: CASSLAGHGYTF. For the CDR3, the DNA is TGCGCCAGCAGCTTGGCCGGGCATGGCTACACCTTC.

The sample holds many counts of this clone. V is TRBV19 and J is TRBJ1-4; possibly TRBD1 for D (6 bases). Trimming pared 8 bases from V and 4 bases from J, leaving 11 bases between. This CDR3 is built from 13 residues. CDR1 and CDR2 (germline): LNHDA, SQIVND (reference sequence). The CDR3 spells CASAGAVNEKLFF. CDR3 DNA sequence: TGTGCCAGTGCAGGGGCCGTTAATGAAAAACTGTTTTTT.

This clone was detected a few times. The genes are TRBV4-2 and TRBJ2-7, with a weak D call TRBD1 (5 bases). The CDR3 is 11 amino acids. Trimming took off 4 bases at V and 5 bases at J, with 6 bases between the two ends. CDR1 LGHNA and CDR2 YNFKEQ come from the germline V gene. CDR3 region: CASSLGDEQYF. CDR3 in DNA: TGTGCCAGCAGCCTAGGGGACGAGCAGTACTTC.

The rearrangement uses TRBV2 and TRBJ1-1; tentative D call: TRBD1 (5 bases). CDR3 length: 15 amino acids. Trimming removed 9 bases at V and 0 bases at J, with 17 bases between. From germline, CDR1 is SNHLY and CDR2 FYNNEI. The CDR3 coding sequence is TGTGCCAGTATCACTCTGACAGTCATGAACACTGAAGCTTTCTTT. Protein: CASITLTVMNTEAFF.